The 5 T cell receptor beta chains reported below all come from one sample, sequenced in a study of blood T cell repertoires in COVID-19 (dated by TCRdb to about 2020). The library was built by means of the immunoSEQ multiplex PCR assay. TCRdb retrieved this table from immuneACCESS and kept in-frame rearrangements only. Not all clones are present; in checked studies, unresolved V genes account for under half, and no reason is known for the remainder. This sample has around 150,000 clones in its table, and over 80% of those were observed once. Together, the top ten hold around 4.6% of the sample. Sequenced material: peripheral blood. The origin of the receptors is a young man with COVID-19, enrolled during active disease.

As DNA, the CDR3 is TGTGCCTGGAGTGTGGGGAGCGGAGAGACCCAGTACTTC. It codes for CAWSVGSGETQYF. V is TRBV30 and J is TRBJ2-5; possibly TRBD2 for D (5 bases). V was clipped by 0 bases and J by 4 bases, with 9 bases between them. Germline V gene lookup returns CDR1 GTSNPN and CDR2 SVGIG (reference sequence). The CDR3 runs 13 residues.

This clone was seen a single time. The V and J genes are TRBV6-5 and TRBJ1-1; 7 bases are shared with TRBD1. J was trimmed by 6 bases and V by 2 bases; bases with no gene match: 6. CDR1 and CDR2 (germline): MNHEY, SVGAGI. There are 14 residues in the CDR3. The CDR3 nucleotides are TGTGCCAGCAGTTACGGGGGACAGCTATCTGAAGCTTTCTTT. Translated: CASSYGGQLSEAFF.

This sequence joins TRBV9 and TRBJ2-3, with D possibly matching TRBD1 (6 bases). Trimming took off 2 bases at V and 1 base at J, with 11 bases between the two ends. Germline V gene data show CDR1 as SGDLS and CDR2 as YYNGEE. The CDR3 extends over 15 amino acids. The CDR3 region has the DNA TGTGCCAGCAGCGTTCAGGGGCACGGCACAGATACGCAGTATTTT. Its protein product is CASSVQGHGTDTQYF.

The V call is TRBV7-6, the J call TRBJ2-7; D might be TRBD2 (5 bases). Germline V gives CDR1 SGHVS, CDR2 FNYEAQ. Trimming stripped 5 bases from V and 2 bases from J, with 19 bases between. This CDR3 spans 16 amino acids. This CDR3 is CASSKVSSNPPYEQYF. Here the CDR3 DNA reads TGTGCCAGCAGCAAGGTATCTAGCAACCCTCCCTACGAGCAGTACTTC.

V usage is TRBV2 and J usage is TRBJ1-5, with TRBD1 as a possible D gene (5 bases). The V gene lost 6 bases and the J gene lost 4 bases, with 13 bases spanning the gap. Germline V gene data show CDR1 as SNHLY and CDR2 as FYNNEI. This CDR3 is 14 amino acids long. The DNA for the CDR3 is TGTGCCAGCAGCTATGGGGCAGGGAATCAGCCCCAGCATTTT. Amino acid sequence: CASSYGAGNQPQHF.